The 27 T cell receptor beta chains given below trace back to one sample, sequenced in a study of PD-L1 blockade in urothelial cancer. Assay: immunoSEQ multiplex PCR; the TCRdb copy retains only in-frame clones and omits some. This sample has 25,000 to 30,000 clones; around 80% occur once, and the top ten carry 2.5% to 3%. Indicated time point: peripheral blood 6 weeks after treatment start. The sequences come from PBMCs, collected around atezolizumab (anti-PD-L1) treatment. These receptors all come from a man between 65 and 85 years old with urothelial cancer.

This clone is a singleton in its sample. The rearrangement uses TRBV7-8 and TRBJ2-7, with a weak D call TRBD2 (7 bases). This CDR3 has 15 residues. The germline V and J ends were trimmed by 4 bases and 7 bases, with 20 bases remaining between them. CDR1 is SGHVS, CDR2 FQNEAQ, per germline. The CDR3 here is CASSSEGGRRGEQYF. DNA of the CDR3: TGTGCCAGCAGCTCCGAGGGGGGGCGCCGTGGAGAGCAGTACTTC. The full variable domain, rest sourced from reference TRBV7-8 and TRBJ2-7, is GAGVSQSPRYKVAKRGQDVALRCDPISGHVSLFWYQQALGQGPEFLTYFQNEAQLDKSGLPSDRFFAERPEGSVSTLKIQRTQQEDSAVYLCASSSEGGRRGEQYFGPGTRLTVT.

V gene TRBV5-6 combines with J gene TRBJ2-2; maybe TRBD1 (6 bases). The CDR3 sequence is 15 residues long. With 2 bases removed from V and 6 bases from J, the gap between germline ends came to 14 bases. In germline, CDR1 is SGHDT, CDR2 YYEEEE. Written as DNA, the CDR3 is TGTGCCAGCAGCTTTGCCGGGACAATATCCGGGGAGCTGTTTTTT. The encoded protein is CASSFAGTISGELFF.

This clone was detected a few times. V usage is TRBV5-1 and J usage is TRBJ1-6; no reliable D call. This CDR3 spans 14 amino acids. Looked up from germline, CDR1 is SGHRS and CDR2 is YFSETQ. V lost 2 bases, J lost 9 bases, and 12 bases lay in between. CDR3 sequence reads: CASSFGQESSPLHF. CDR3 DNA: TGCGCCAGCAGCTTCGGTCAGGAAAGTTCACCCCTCCACTTT. The full variable domain, in which reference TRBV5-1 and TRBJ1-6 provide the parts outside the CDR3, is KAGVTQTPRYLIKTRGQQVTLSCSPISGHRSVSWYQQTPGQGLQFLFEYFSETQRNKGNFPGRFSGRQFSNSRSEMNVSTLELGDSALYLCASSFGQESSPLHFGNGTRLTVT.

The V and J genes are TRBV5-5 and TRBJ2-5; TRBD2 matches 8 bases. Germline assignment: CDR1 SGHKS and CDR2 YYEKEE (reference sequence). This CDR3 has 16 amino acids. V shed 4 bases and J 0 bases; nucleotides not matched to a gene: 8. This chain's CDR3 is CASSMTGGGDQETQYF. Written as DNA, the CDR3 is TGTGCCAGCAGCATGACGGGAGGGGGAGACCAAGAGACCCAGTACTTC.

The rearrangement joins TRBV28 to TRBJ2-5; TRBD1 is a possible D gene (6 bases). CDR3 size: 16 residues. Germline values: CDR1 MDHEN, CDR2 SYDVKM. V was pared by 8 bases and J by 5 bases, with 24 bases between. CDR3 nucleotide sequence: TGTGCCAGCGTTACCCACGGCAGGGGTGGAATGGAGACCCAGTACTTC. This translates into CASVTHGRGGMETQYF.

The genes are TRBV29-1 and TRBJ2-7; 13 nucleotides align to TRBD2. Losses at the gene ends were 6 bases for V and 6 bases for J; bases not matched to a gene: 8. The germline gives CDR1 SQVTM, CDR2 ANQGSEA. The CDR3 contains 14 residues. CDR3 amino acids: CSVGGLAGAREQYF. The CDR3 region has the DNA TGCAGCGTCGGTGGACTAGCGGGAGCCCGCGAGCAGTACTTC.

The J gene is TRBJ1-5, the V gene TRBV28, with 11 positions matching TRBD1. The length of the CDR3 is 14 residues. V lost 8 bases, J lost 7 bases, and 7 bases stayed unmatched. The germline CDR1 and CDR2 sequences are MDHEN and SYDVKM. Here the CDR3 reads CASRPGQGVQPQHF. The CDR3 nucleotides read TGTGCCAGCCGACCGGGACAGGGGGTGCAGCCCCAGCATTTT.

In its sample, this clone was seen once. The chain combines TRBV7-3 with TRBJ1-1; TRBD1 might be the D (5 bases). The CDR3 is made up of 16 amino acids. The V gene's germline CDR1 is SGHTA and CDR2 FQGTGA. Trimming stripped 1 base from V and 1 base from J, with 13 bases between. This CDR3 is CASSLKSGGPNTEAFF. For the CDR3, the DNA is TGTGCCAGCAGCTTAAAGTCGGGGGGTCCGAACACTGAAGCTTTCTTT.

This rearrangement joins TRBV19 to TRBJ2-3, with 13 positions matching TRBD2. Germline V gene data show CDR1 as LNHDA and CDR2 as SQIVND (reference sequence). This CDR3 has 16 residues. After removal of 6 bases from V and 4 bases from J, the junction contained 7 bases not matched to a gene. CDR3: CASRGTSGVLPDTQYF. CDR3 nucleotides: TGTGCCAGTAGGGGGACTAGCGGGGTCCTGCCAGATACGCAGTATTTT.

The chain carries TRBV5-6 and TRBJ1-2; D call uncertain. V lost 1 base and J lost 8, with 9 bases in between. The length of the CDR3 is 12 residues. CDR1 is SGHDT and CDR2 is YYEEEE in the germline V gene. CDR3 coding DNA: TGTGCCAGCAGCTTGAGGAGTCGAGGCTACACCTTC. Residues: CASSLRSRGYTF.

The chain combines TRBV11-2 with TRBJ1-1; D is unresolved. Germline V gene lookup returns CDR1 SGHAT and CDR2 FQNNGV. The CDR3 extends over 12 amino acids. Between the trimmed V and J ends, which lost 2 bases and 5 bases, there was a span of 6 bases. The chain's CDR3 is CASSLSGTEAFF. The CDR3, as DNA: TGTGCCAGCAGCTTATCCGGGACTGAAGCTTTCTTT.

The chain recombines TRBV10-3 with TRBJ2-3, with TRBD2 matching 7 bases. The germline V gene encodes CDR1 ENHRY and CDR2 SYGVKD. J was trimmed by 2 bases and V by 10 bases; bases with no gene match: 9. This CDR3 region has 14 residues. CDR3 sequence reads: CATLTSVSTDTQYF. The CDR3 DNA reads as TGTGCCACCCTCACTAGCGTCTCCACAGATACGCAGTATTTT.

The chain is built from TRBV5-1 and TRBJ1-2; D is unresolved. The V and J ends lost 4 bases and 5 bases respectively, with 12 bases between them. Germline assignment: CDR1 SGHRS and CDR2 YFSETQ. This CDR3 is built from 13 residues. This CDR3 reads CASSPREGYGYTF. In DNA form, the CDR3 reads TGCGCCAGCAGCCCCCGGGAAGGGTATGGCTACACCTTC.

The chain joins TRBV5-1 to TRBJ1-2; D is perhaps TRBD1 (5 bases). CDR1 and CDR2 from the germline V gene are SGHRS and YFSETQ. The V and J ends lost 1 base and 5 bases respectively, with 15 bases between them. The CDR3 length is 15 residues. The CDR3 DNA sequence: TGCGCCAGCAGCTTGTCCGGGGGTGTAGGATATGGCTACACCTTC. It yields the protein CASSLSGGVGYGYTF.

This rearrangement joins TRBV7-2 to TRBJ2-3, with 8 bases fitting TRBD2. The CDR3 length is 15 residues. The germline CDR1 and CDR2 sequences are SGHTA and FQGNSA. The junction had 6 bases not matched to a gene; V was cut back by 2 bases and J by 5 bases. CDR3 sequence reads: CASSLTSGSRDTQYF. The CDR3 bases are TGTGCCAGCAGCTTAACGAGCGGGAGTAGAGATACGCAGTATTTT.

This rearrangement joins TRBV6-1 to TRBJ2-3, with TRBD1 matching over 8 bases. From germline, CDR1 is MNHNS and CDR2 SASEGT. The CDR3 is made up of 15 amino acids. V lost 9 bases, J lost 1 base, and 9 bases stayed unmatched. CDR3 amino acids: CASREPGQGTDTQYF. In DNA, the CDR3 is TGTGCCAGTAGAGAGCCGGGACAGGGCACAGATACGCAGTATTTT.

The chain recombines TRBV7-2 with TRBJ1-2; D remains ambiguous. Germline V gene sequence: CDR1 SGHTA, CDR2 FQGNSA. Trimming took 0 bases from V and 1 from J, leaving 6 bases between them. This CDR3 is built from 14 residues. The CDR3 protein is CASSLAAVNYGYTF. As DNA, the CDR3 is TGTGCCAGCAGCTTAGCGGCCGTTAACTATGGCTACACCTTC.

This chain uses TRBV19 with TRBJ2-7, with D possibly TRBD2 on 6 matching bases. V lost 3 bases to trimming and J lost 5 bases, with 14 bases between them. The CDR3 length is 14 residues. CDR1 is LNHDA and CDR2 is SQIVND in the germline V gene (reference sequence). The chain's CDR3 is CASSIRDWNDEQYF. DNA of the CDR3: TGTGCCAGTAGTATCAGGGACTGGAATGACGAGCAGTACTTC.

The V gene is TRBV7-2, the J gene TRBJ1-2, with a possible D match to TRBD1 (5 bases). Germline V lookup: CDR1 SGHTA, CDR2 FQGNSA. V gave up 6 bases and J gave up 6 bases, with 20 bases separating them. CDR3 size: 15 residues. This CDR3 is CASRSAGGAGDGYTF. In DNA form, the CDR3 reads TGTGCCAGCAGGTCCGCCGGGGGAGCGGGTGATGGCTACACCTTC.

This chain joins TRBV15 and TRBJ1-1; no reliable D call. Deletions cut 9 bases from V and 1 base from J, with 9 bases between. Per the germline V gene, CDR1 is LNHNV and CDR2 is YYDKDF (reference sequence). This CDR3 region has 12 residues. CDR3 amino acids: CATSPQNTEAFF. CDR3 in DNA: TGTGCCACATCCCCCCAGAACACTGAAGCTTTCTTT.

The chain links TRBV5-5 to TRBJ2-7; 8 bases map to TRBD1. Germline V lookup: CDR1 SGHKS, CDR2 YYEKEE (reference sequence). The V gene end was trimmed by 0 bases and the J gene end by 7 bases; junction bases not matched to a gene: 9. This CDR3 spans 15 amino acids. This CDR3 reads CASSLADRVIGEQYF. CDR3 coding DNA: TGTGCCAGCAGCTTGGCGGACAGGGTAATAGGGGAGCAGTACTTC. Filled out from reference TRBV5-5 and TRBJ2-7, the complete variable domain reads DAGVTQSPTHLIKTRGQQVTLRCSPISGHKSVSWYQQVLGQGPQFIFQYYEKEERGRGNFPDRFSARQFPNYSSELNVNALLLGDSALYLCASSLADRVIGEQYFGPGTRLTVT.

The chain combines TRBV14 with TRBJ1-2; D is unresolved. The CDR3 runs 15 residues. Germline V gives CDR1 SGHDN, CDR2 FVKESK. V shed 0 bases and J shed 3 bases, with 11 bases lying between them. The CDR3 DNA sequence: TGTGCCAGCAGCCAAGATCTGGGCGTGCACTATGGCTACACCTTC. Amino acids: CASSQDLGVHYGYTF.

This clone has just one count. This sequence joins TRBV28 and TRBJ1-1; D is unclear. The CDR3 totals 11 residues. Germline V gene sequence: CDR1 MDHEN, CDR2 SYDVKM. V lost 6 bases to trimming and J lost 5 bases, with 7 bases between them. The chain's CDR3 is CASSRGTEAFF. CDR3 coding DNA: TGTGCCAGCAGCCGAGGGACTGAAGCTTTCTTT.

This clone was seen only a few times. V and J are TRBV10-2 and TRBJ2-1, with 8 bases lining up with TRBD2. CDR3 size: 14 residues. The germline V gene encodes CDR1 WSHSY and CDR2 SAAADI. With V trimmed by 7 bases and J by 3 bases, 5 bases remained unmatched. This CDR3 is CASKEAGVYNEQFF. The DNA of the CDR3 is TGCGCCAGCAAAGAAGCGGGGGTCTACAATGAGCAGTTCTTC.

This chain links TRBV28 with TRBJ2-7, with a weak D call TRBD1 (5 bases). This CDR3 is built from 11 residues. Germline CDR1 reads MDHEN; CDR2 reads SYDVKM. Deletions cut 5 bases from V and 6 bases from J, with 8 bases between. The CDR3 DNA follows: TGTGCCAGCAGTCGCAGGGTCGAGCAGTACTTC. Protein sequence: CASSRRVEQYF.

The V and J genes are TRBV6-1 and TRBJ1-5, with 9 positions matching TRBD1. V shed 2 bases, J shed 8 bases, and the junction held 7 bases outside the gene matches. The CDR3 has 15 amino acids. Germline lookup yields CDR1 MNHNS and CDR2 SASEGT. CDR3 sequence reads: CASSELGTGFEPQHF. The CDR3 nucleotides are TGTGCCAGCAGTGAACTTGGGACAGGGTTCGAGCCCCAGCATTTT.

This clone has just one count. This chain connects TRBV6-1 to TRBJ2-4; 7 nucleotides match TRBD1. Germline trimming cut 2 bases from V and 0 bases from J; bases unmatched to any gene: 16. Germline V CDR1 and CDR2: MNHNS, SASEGT. This CDR3 region has 20 residues. The CDR3 region has the DNA TGTGCCAGCAGTGAAATAAGGGGGCGCGACGCTAAGAGAGCCAAAAACATTCAGTACTTC. Its translation is CASSEIRGRDAKRAKNIQYF.